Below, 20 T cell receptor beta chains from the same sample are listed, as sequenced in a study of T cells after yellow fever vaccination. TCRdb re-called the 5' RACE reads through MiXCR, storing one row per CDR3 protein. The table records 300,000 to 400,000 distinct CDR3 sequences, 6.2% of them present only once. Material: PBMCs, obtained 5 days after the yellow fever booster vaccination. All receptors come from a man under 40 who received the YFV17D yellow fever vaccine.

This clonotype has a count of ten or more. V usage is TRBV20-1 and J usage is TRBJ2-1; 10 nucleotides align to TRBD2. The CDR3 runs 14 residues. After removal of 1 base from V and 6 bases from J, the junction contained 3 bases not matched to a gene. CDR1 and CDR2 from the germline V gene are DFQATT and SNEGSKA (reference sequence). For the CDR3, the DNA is TGCAGTGCTAGAGGGCTAGCGGGGGTCAATGAGCAGTTCTTC. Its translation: CSARGLAGVNEQFF.

CDR3 DNA sequence: TGTGTATCAGAGAGACTAGCGGAAGCCTCCTCCGCGAACACCGGGGAGCTGTTTTTT. It translates to CVSERLAEASSANTGELFF. J is TRBJ2-2 and V is TRBV5-6; TRBD2 matches at 9 bases. The CDR3 covers 19 residues. Germline loops: CDR1 SGHDT, CDR2 YYEEEE.

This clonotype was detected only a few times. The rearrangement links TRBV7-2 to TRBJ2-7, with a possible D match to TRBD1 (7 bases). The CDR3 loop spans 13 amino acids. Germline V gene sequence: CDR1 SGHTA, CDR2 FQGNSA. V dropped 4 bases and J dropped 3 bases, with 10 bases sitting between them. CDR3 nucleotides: TGTGCCAGCAGCTGGGGGGACAGCTACGAGCAGTACTTC. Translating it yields CASSWGDSYEQYF.

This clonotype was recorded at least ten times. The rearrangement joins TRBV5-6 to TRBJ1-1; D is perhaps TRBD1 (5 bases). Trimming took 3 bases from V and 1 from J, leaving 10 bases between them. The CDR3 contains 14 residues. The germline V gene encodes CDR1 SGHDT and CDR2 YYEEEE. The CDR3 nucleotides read TGTGCCAGCAGCTGGGACTGGACGAACACTGAAGCTTTCTTT. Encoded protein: CASSWDWTNTEAFF.

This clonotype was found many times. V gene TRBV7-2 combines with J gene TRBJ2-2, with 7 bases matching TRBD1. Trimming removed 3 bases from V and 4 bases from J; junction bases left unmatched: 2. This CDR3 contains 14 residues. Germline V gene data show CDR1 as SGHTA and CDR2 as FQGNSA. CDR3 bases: TGTGCCAGCAGCTTGACAGGGACCACCGGGGAGCTGTTTTTT. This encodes CASSLTGTTGELFF. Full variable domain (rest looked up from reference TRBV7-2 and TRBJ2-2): GAGVSQSPSNKVTEKGKDVELRCDPISGHTALYWYRQSLGQGLEFLIYFQGNSAPDKSGLPSDRFSAERTGGSVSTLTIQRTQQEDSAVYLCASSLTGTTGELFFGEGSRLTVL.

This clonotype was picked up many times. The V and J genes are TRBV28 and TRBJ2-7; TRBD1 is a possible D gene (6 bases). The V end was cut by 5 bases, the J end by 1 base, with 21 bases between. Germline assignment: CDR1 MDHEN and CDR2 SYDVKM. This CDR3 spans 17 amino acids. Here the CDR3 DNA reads TGTGCCAGCAGTCTAGGACAGCCTGGGGCCTTTTCCTACGAGCAGTACTTC. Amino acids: CASSLGQPGAFSYEQYF.

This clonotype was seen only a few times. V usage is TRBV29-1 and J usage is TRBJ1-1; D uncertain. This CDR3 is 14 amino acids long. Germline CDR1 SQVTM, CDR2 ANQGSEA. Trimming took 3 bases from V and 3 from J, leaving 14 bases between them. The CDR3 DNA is TGCAGCGTTGAGTTTCCGGGTTTGTACACTGAAGCTTTCTTT. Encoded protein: CSVEFPGLYTEAFF.

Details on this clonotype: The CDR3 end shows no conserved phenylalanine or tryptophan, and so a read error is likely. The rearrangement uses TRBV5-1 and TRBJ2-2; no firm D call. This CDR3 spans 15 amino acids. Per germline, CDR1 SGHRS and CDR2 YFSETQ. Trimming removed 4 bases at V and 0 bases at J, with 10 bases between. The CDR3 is CASSNRAANTGELFS. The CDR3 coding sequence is TGCGCCAGCAGCAACCGGGCTGCGAACACCGGGGAGCTGTTTTCT.

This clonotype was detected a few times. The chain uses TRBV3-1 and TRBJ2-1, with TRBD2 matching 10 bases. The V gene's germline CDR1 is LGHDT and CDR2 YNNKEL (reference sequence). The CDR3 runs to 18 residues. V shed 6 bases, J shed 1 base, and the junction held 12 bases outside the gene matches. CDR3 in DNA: TGTGCCAGCAGTTTGGGGACTAGCGTTATGGGATCCTACAATGAGCAGTTCTTC. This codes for CASSLGTSVMGSYNEQFF.

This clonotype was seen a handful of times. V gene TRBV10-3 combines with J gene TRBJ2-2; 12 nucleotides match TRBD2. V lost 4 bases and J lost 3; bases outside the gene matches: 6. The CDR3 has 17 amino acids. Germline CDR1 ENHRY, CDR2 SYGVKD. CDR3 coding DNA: TGTGCCATCAGTGGGGCTAGCGGGAGGGCCTACACCGGGGAGCTGTTTTTT. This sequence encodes CAISGASGRAYTGELFF.

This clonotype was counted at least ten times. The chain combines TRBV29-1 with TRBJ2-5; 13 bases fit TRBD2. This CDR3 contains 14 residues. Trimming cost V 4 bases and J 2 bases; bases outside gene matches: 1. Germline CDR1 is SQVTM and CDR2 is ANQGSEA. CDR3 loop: CSVGTSGRQETQYF. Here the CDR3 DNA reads TGCAGCGTTGGGACTAGCGGGAGACAAGAGACCCAGTACTTC.

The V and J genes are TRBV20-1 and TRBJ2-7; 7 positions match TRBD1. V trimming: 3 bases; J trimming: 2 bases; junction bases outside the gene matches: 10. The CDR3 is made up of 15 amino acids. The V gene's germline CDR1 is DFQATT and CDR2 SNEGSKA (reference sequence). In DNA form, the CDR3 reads TGCAGTGCTAGTGACCGCCAGACAGGGACCTACGAGCAGTACTTC. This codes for CSASDRQTGTYEQYF.

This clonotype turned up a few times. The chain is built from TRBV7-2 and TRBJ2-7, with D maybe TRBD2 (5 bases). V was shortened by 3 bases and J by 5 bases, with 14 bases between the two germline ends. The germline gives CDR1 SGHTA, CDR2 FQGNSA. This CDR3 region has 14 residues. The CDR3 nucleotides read TGTGCCAGCAGCTTCGGCGGACCGGGGAACGAGCAGTACTTC. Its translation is CASSFGGPGNEQYF.

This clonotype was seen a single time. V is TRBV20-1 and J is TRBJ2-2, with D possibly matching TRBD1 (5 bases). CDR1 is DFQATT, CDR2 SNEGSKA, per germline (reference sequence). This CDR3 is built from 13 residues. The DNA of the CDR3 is TGCAGCCCAAGGACAAGGAACACCGGGGAGCTGTTTTTT. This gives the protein CSPRTRNTGELFF.

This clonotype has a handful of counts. CDR3 region: CASSLVGSGEAKNIQYF. The CDR3 nucleotides are TGTGCCAGCAGCCTAGTAGGTTCGGGAGAAGCCAAAAACATTCAGTACTTC. The V gene is TRBV7-2, the J gene TRBJ2-4, with a possible D match to TRBD2 (6 bases). CDR3 size: 17 residues. The V gene lost 5 bases and the J gene lost 0 bases, with 17 bases spanning the gap. Germline CDR1 reads SGHTA; CDR2 reads FQGNSA. The full variable domain, in which reference TRBV7-2 and TRBJ2-4 provide the parts outside the CDR3, is GAGVSQSPSNKVTEKGKDVELRCDPISGHTALYWYRQSLGQGLEFLIYFQGNSAPDKSGLPSDRFSAERTGGSVSTLTIQRTQQEDSAVYLCASSLVGSGEAKNIQYFGAGTRLSVL.

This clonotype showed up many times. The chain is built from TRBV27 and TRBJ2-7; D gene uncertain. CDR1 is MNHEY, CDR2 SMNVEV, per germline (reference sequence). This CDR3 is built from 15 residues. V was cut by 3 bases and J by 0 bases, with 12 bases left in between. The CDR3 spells CASSLTGLSSYEQYF. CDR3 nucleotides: TGTGCCAGCAGTTTGACTGGCTTAAGCTCCTACGAGCAGTACTTC.

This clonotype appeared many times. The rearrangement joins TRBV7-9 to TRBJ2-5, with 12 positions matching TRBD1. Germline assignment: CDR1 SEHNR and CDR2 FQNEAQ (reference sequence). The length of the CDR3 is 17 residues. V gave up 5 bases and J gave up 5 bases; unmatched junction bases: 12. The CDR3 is CASSLGTGGSAGETQYF. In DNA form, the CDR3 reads TGTGCCAGCAGCCTTGGGACAGGGGGCTCGGCGGGGGAGACCCAGTACTTC.

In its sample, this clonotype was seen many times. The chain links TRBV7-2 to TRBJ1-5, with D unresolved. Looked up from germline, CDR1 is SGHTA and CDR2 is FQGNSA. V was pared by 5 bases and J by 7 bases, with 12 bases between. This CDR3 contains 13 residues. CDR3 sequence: CASSPIAAQPQHF. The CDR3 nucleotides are TGTGCCAGCAGCCCCATTGCGGCCCAGCCCCAGCATTTT.

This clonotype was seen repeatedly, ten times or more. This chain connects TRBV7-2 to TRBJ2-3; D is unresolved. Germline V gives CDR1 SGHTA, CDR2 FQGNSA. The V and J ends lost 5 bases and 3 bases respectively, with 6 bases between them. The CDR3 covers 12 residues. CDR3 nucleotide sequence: TGTGCCAGCAGCCAACTGACAGATACGCAGTATTTT. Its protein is CASSQLTDTQYF.

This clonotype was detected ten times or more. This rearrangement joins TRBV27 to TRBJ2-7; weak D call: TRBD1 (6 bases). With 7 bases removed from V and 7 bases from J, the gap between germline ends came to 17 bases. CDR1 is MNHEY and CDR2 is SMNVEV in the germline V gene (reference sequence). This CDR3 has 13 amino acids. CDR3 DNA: TGTGCCAGCATGAGGGGGACCACGGGGGAGCAGTACTTC. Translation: CASMRGTTGEQYF.